This T cell receptor (beta chain) was documented in a study of cytomegalovirus exposure and HLA in healthy donors (dated by TCRdb to the late 2010s). Background for the entire study: An earlier analysis of approximately 640 of the donors reported roughly 300 Gb of sequence data and 100 million to 140 million unique TCR beta sequences from 150 million to 200 million T cells. In an earlier analysis of about 590 of the donors, high-throughput TCR beta sequencing was used to judge whether each TCR beta V gene segment behaved as functional or pseudogenic. The number of typed donors differed by locus: about 620-640 for A, B, C, DRB1 and DQB1; 522 for DQA1; approximately 600 for DPA1; and 400 to 480 for DPB1. The study aimed to test whether cataloging public T cell receptors could reveal signatures of past pathogen exposure. The study used immunosequencing to profile the T cell repertoires of approximately 690 subjects and linked those repertoires to cytomegalovirus serostatus. Five DR-DQ haplotypes were handled as single units for association and clustering, since linkage in the cohort was strong. Of the roughly 400 genotyped donors, over 70% fell in the genetic ancestry cluster associated with self-reported Caucasian donors. An early release covering roughly 640 HLA-typed donors comprised 300 to 350 gigabases of sequencing data and 65 million to 100 million unique TCR sequences. HLA typing covered class I and class II loci at four-digit resolution. A later analysis re-analyzed previously published TCR beta repertoires from 650 to 800 donors and added high-resolution HLA genotyping to study TCR occurrence patterns. Donor age, sex, ethnicity and CMV serostatus were compiled together with the repertoire data. Genome-wide SNP genotypes for about 65% of the roughly 700 donors were used in a later genetic analysis, which treated that subset as a discovery cohort. In the later analysis, no new phenotypic data were used to find candidate immune exposures; instead, reliance was placed on TCR beta sequences and their occurrence across donors. Every discovery cohort repertoire had been produced on one sequencing platform. A separate validation cohort of about 110 different subjects was used in addition to the approximately 670-subject first cohort. Among roughly 400 genotyped donors of the cohort, an average of approximately 240,000 unique TCR beta nucleotide sequences was sequenced per donor, of which 15% to 20% were non-productive. The study combined high-throughput TCR immunosequencing, statistical association of individual TCRs with disease status, and machine learning to predict cytomegalovirus infection status. The study at large found these results: Strong co-occurrence of HLA alleles, especially DR and DQ, made assigning TCR associations to individual alleles difficult. A further reported finding was that TCR beta sequences accurately predicted the HLA-A and HLA-B alleles for most subjects in the first cohort. In a later genetic analysis, a missense DCLRE1C variant was associated with V-gene and J-gene trimming of TCR beta chains, and the association was replicated in an independent cohort. In a later analysis, some 17,000 TCR beta sequences were associated with specific HLA alleles at a false discovery rate of 0.05. A later analysis found that TCR association rates varied across HLA loci, with DRB1 alleles showing the most associated TCRs and HLA-C alleles the fewest. Correlated functional status among segregating V segments might reflect linkage disequilibrium, but an unknown experimental factor could not be ruled out. Compared with equally common non-associated chains, HLA-associated TCR beta chains in a later analysis were more clonally expanded and had lower generation probabilities. Most TCR sequences were observed very rarely across donors, whereas some public TCRs were present in many individuals. In this cohort, only TCR beta chains were sequenced, and detectable features were limited by the absence of alpha or paired-chain data. According to a later analysis, parvovirus B19, influenza, CMV and Epstein-Barr virus appeared linked to several top co-occurrence clusters. Roughly uniform sequencing depth across donors was assumed in presence/absence analyses, although this assumption may not hold. The only immune exposure information available for the cohort was CMV serostatus. In the study, some 160 TCR beta chains were listed as associated with cytomegalovirus. Because HLA typing was unavailable for some donors at each locus, only the typed subset was used in association tests. Broadly in line with IMGT annotations, most TCR beta V segments showed up in productive rearrangements about 87% or about 30% of the time in an earlier analysis of around 550 of the donors. A later analysis found that most CMV-associated TCR beta chains appeared HLA-restricted, with HLA associations seemingly driven largely by CMV exposure. Some IMGT-functional V segments, including TRBV6-2 and TRBV6-3, could not be told apart with the 87-base-pair reads, so those segments were excluded. In vitro tests confirmed that a few of the cytomegalovirus-associated TCR beta chains recognize cytomegalovirus antigens. A later genetic analysis reported fewer N-insertions in productive TCRs among donors in an Asian-associated ancestry cluster than the roughly 650-donor mean. A group of highly shared sequence variants was considered likely to be a technical artifact of the sequencing pipeline. It was suggested by the authors that the approach could potentially be generalized to other disease states and immunological phenotypes. Approximately 16 rarely observed V segments, including chromosome 9 orphons, were excluded from the earlier analysis of several hundred of the donors because counts were too low. The classifier was reported to diagnose cytomegalovirus status with high specificity and sensitivity in both the original cohort and the validation cohort.

In the germline V gene, CDR1 corresponds to MGHRA and CDR2 to YSYEKL. From cysteine to phenylalanine, the CDR3 is 21 amino acids long. Only the CDR3 part of the read is kept: 63 bases, read in frame from the first base. Trimming removed 5 bases from V and 5 bases from J, leaving 33 bases between the germline ends. To prepare the library, the immunoSEQ multiplex PCR assay was applied. A mixture of 60 forward primers for TCR Vbeta segments and 13 reverse primers for TCR Jbeta segments was used in the multiplex PCR. A multiplex PCR assay on genomic DNA amplified the CDR3 region of rearranged TCR beta genes. The amplified TCR beta libraries were sequenced on the Illumina HiSeq System as 87-base-pair reads. The authors' pipeline ran thus. In a later analysis, roughly 80 million unique TCR beta chains were counted across the 666 repertoires, and around 11 million of these chains were shared by at least two donors. Raw reads were error-corrected and collapsed into unique sequences by a nearest-neighbor algorithm in which closely related sequences were merged to remove PCR and sequencing errors. V, D and J gene segments were assigned by aligning CDR3 sequences to IMGT reference sequences. For a sequence to be retained, a match of at least six nucleotides to both a V gene segment and a J gene segment was required. Rearrangements were classified as productive when the CDR3 lacked stop codons and remained in frame with V and J, and all other rearrangements were classified as non-productive. Following IMGT convention, CDR3 was defined as the stretch from the second conserved V-encoded cysteine up to the conserved J-encoded phenylalanine. The earlier analysis of more than 450 of the donors excluded sequences that lacked an unambiguous match to a single V gene segment. In an earlier analysis of 587 of the donors, a V segment was called functional when productive rearrangements were above 56.7%, and segregating when the standard deviation between donors exceeded 5%. A statistical classification framework was built for diagnosing cytomegalovirus status from the catalog of TCR beta chain sequences. In a later analysis, TCR nucleotide sequences were compared against IMGT/GENE-DB human TR gene sequences so that V and J genes could be assigned. A later analysis assigned CDR3 sequences and most-parsimonious VDJ recombination scenarios with the TCRdist pipeline. In a later analysis, every TCR beta chain was defined by the combination of its CDR3 amino acid sequence and its V-gene family, and reads without a unique V-gene family were dropped. In a later analysis, nearly 600 highly shared, low-generation-probability nucleotide sequences were removed to address suspected cross-contamination and a sequencing artifact. For each public chain, a later analysis derived a clonal expansion index from normalized ranks of inferred template counts within each repertoire. In a later analysis, generation probabilities were computed using a VDJ recombination model fitted to out-of-frame rearrangements, and the results were checked against IGoR. A later analysis scored TCR-TCR, TCR-HLA and TCR-CMV co-occurrence with hypergeometric tests, applying a repertoire-size bias correction to TCR pairs. To estimate false discovery rates, a later analysis permuted the HLA or CMV assignments 20 times. In a later analysis, co-occurring TCRs were grouped using DBSCAN, and TCRdist sequence similarity was added for clustering within HLA-allele-positive subsets. Repertoires with fewer than 30,000 or more than 120,000 public chains, plus five repertoires with anomalous nucleotide sharing, were excluded from co-occurrence clustering. Held by TCRdb, this immuneACCESS table contains in-frame sequences only and omits some clones. Under half of the omission traces to an unresolved V gene where checked; the cause of the rest is unknown. V, J and clone size are those of that table, while D and trimming were read from the DNA. For this sample there are 150,000 to 200,000 clones; 82% appear just once. The ten top clones hold approximately 1.5% of the sample.

The cohort consisted of 670 or so healthy bone marrow donors. At the time of sampling, every cohort member was nominally healthy, though immune exposures that went unrecorded were likely present. The donor tested CMV seronegative, placing the donor among the 352 seronegative members of the cohort. Each donor provided a peripheral blood sample, and peripheral blood mononuclear cells were used for TCR beta sequencing. The Qiagen DNeasy Blood Extraction Kit was used to extract genomic DNA from the blood cell samples. This clone appeared a single time. Its antigen specificity is not known. Qualities for individual bases were not recorded, and no much larger clone is one base off.

This sequence uses TRBV4-1 and TRBJ2-2, with a weak D call of TRBD2 (5 bases match). The sample was PBMCs. The source is a man aged 35-49 years in good health and CMV-seronegative. This receptor carries the CDR3 CASSSRTKGALSNINTGELFF. The DNA is TGCGCCAGCAGCTCAAGGACGAAGGGAGCTCTCTCTAACATTAATACCGGGGAGCTGTTTTTT.